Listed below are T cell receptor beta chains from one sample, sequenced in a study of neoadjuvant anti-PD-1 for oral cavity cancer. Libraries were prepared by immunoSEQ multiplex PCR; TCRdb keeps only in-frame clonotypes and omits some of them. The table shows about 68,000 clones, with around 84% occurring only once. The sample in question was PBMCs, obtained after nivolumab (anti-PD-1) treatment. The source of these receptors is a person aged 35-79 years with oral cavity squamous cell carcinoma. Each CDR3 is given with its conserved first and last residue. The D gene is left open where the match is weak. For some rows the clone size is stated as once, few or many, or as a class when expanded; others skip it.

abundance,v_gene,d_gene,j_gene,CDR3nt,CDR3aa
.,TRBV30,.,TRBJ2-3,TGTGCCTGGAGTGTACTATGGGAGACGGGCACAGATACGCAGTATTTT,CAWSVLWETGTDTQYF
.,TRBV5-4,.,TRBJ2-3,TGTGCCAGCAGCTCGGCCGGGACTGTCCGGGATACGCAGTATTTT,CASSSAGTVRDTQYF
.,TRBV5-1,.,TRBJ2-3,TGCGCCAGCAGGGAACGGACCCAGAGCACAGATACGCAGTATTTT,CASRERTQSTDTQYF
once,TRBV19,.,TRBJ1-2,TGTGCCGGTTCTGGTGCTAACTATGGCTACACCTTC,CAGSGANYGYTF
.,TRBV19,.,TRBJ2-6,TGTGCCACCAGGGACACCGGATCTGGGGCCAACGTCCTGACTTTC,CATRDTGSGANVLTF
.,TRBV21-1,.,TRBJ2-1,TGTGCCAGCAGCCACCGGGGACTAGCGGGTAACAATGAGCAGTTCTTC,CASSHRGLAGNNEQFF
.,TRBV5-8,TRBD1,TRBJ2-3,TGTGCCAGCAGCCAGGACAGGCTGCGTGATTCAGATACGCAGTATTTT,CASSQDRLRDSDTQYF
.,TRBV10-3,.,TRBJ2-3,TGTGCCATCAATTACCAGATTAGCACAGATACGCAGTATTTT,CAINYQISTDTQYF
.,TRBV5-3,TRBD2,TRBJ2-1,TGTGCCAGAAGCCTCTGGACTAGTTACAATGAGCAGTTCTTC,CARSLWTSYNEQFF
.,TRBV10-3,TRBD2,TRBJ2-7,TGTGCCATCAGTGAGAATCTAGCGGGAGGCTACGAGCAGTACTTC,CAISENLAGGYEQYF
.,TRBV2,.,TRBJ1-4,TGTGCCAGCAGCCCAGGGATGACTAATGAAAAACTGTTTTTT,CASSPGMTNEKLFF
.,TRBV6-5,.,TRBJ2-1,TGTGCCAGCAGTTACTCGTTTACGCGCCCCAATGAGCAGTTCTTC,CASSYSFTRPNEQFF
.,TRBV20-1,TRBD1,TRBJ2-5,TGCAGTGCGGACAGGGGGGAGACCCAGTACTTC,CSADRGETQYF
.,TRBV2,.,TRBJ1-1,TGTGCCAGCAGTACCAGATGGGGTAACACTGAAGCTTTCTTT,CASSTRWGNTEAFF
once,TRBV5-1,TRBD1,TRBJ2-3,TGCGCCAGCAGCCGGGACAGGGACACAGATACGCAGTATTTT,CASSRDRDTDTQYF
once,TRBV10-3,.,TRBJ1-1,TGTGCCACCCGGGACAAACGGCTATCAGAAGCTTTCTTT,CATRDKRLSEAFF
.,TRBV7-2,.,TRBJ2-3,TGTGCCAGCAGCTTCGGGACTAGCACAGATACGCAGTATTTT,CASSFGTSTDTQYF
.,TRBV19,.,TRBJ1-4,TGTGCCAGTAGTACGGCGCGGGACGGCGAAAAACTGTTTTTT,CASSTARDGEKLFF
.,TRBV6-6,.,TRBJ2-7,TGTGCCAGTGGACCCTCGAGGCACGAGCAGTACTTC,CASGPSRHEQYF
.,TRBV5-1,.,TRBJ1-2,TGCGCCAGCAGCTTGGAGGGGAGGCGGGTAGATGGCTACACCTTC,CASSLEGRRVDGYTF
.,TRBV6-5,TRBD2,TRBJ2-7,TGTGCCAGCAGTCACGGGACTAGCGGGAGCTACGAGCAGTACTTC,CASSHGTSGSYEQYF
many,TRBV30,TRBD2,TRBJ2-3,TGTGCCTGGAATACGGGAGGGCGAGGAGATACGCAGTATTTT,CAWNTGGRGDTQYF
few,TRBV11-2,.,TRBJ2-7,TGTGCCAGCAGCTTAGATCTAGGGGACGGTTACGAGCAGTACTTC,CASSLDLGDGYEQYF
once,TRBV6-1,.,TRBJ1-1,TGTGCCAGCAGTGGGCCGGGGATGAGAAACCAGAACACTGAAGCTTTCTTT,CASSGPGMRNQNTEAFF
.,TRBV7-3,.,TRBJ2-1,TGTGCCAGCAGCTTACAACGAGACAATGAGCAGTTCTTC,CASSLQRDNEQFF
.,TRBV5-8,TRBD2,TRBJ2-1,TGTGCCAGCAGCTCGCGATCGCCTAGCGGGAGTGGGGATGAGCAGTTCTTC,CASSSRSPSGSGDEQFF
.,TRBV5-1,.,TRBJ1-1,TGCGCCAGCAGCTTGGCCGTAGGGGGTTTCGAAGCTTTCTTT,CASSLAVGGFEAFF
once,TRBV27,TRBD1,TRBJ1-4,TGTGCCAGCAGTTCCCCCCGGGACAGGGAGGGAAAACTGTTTTTT,CASSSPRDREGKLFF
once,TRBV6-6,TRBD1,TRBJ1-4,TGTGCCAGCAGGGACAGACAGGGGGTATTTGAAAAACTGTTTTTT,CASRDRQGVFEKLFF
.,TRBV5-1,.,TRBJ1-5,TGCGCCAGCAGCTTGTCAGGCGGTCAGCCCCAGCATTTT,CASSLSGGQPQHF
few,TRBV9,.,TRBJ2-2,TGTGCCAGCAGCCGATCTCCGGGGCCGACCACCGGGGAGCTGTTTTTT,CASSRSPGPTTGELFF
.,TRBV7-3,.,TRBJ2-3,TGTGCCAGCAGCATTACTTTCACAGATACGCAGTATTTT,CASSITFTDTQYF
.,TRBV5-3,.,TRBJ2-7,TGTGCCAGAAGTTTCACTGGGCCCTTTCCGGGAGACTACGAGCAGTACTTC,CARSFTGPFPGDYEQYF
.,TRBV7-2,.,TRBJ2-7,TGTGCCAGCAGCTTAGGGGCGGGGCTGTTTATCGAGCAGTACTTC,CASSLGAGLFIEQYF
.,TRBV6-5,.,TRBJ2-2,TGTGCCAGCAGTTCCCCTTTTCGGGAGAACACCGGGGAGCTGTTTTTT,CASSSPFRENTGELFF
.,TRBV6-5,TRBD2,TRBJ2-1,TGTGCCAGCAGATTCGGCAGCGGGAGGACGAATGAGCAGTTCTTC,CASRFGSGRTNEQFF
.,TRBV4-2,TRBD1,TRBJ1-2,TGTGCCAGCAGCCAAGATTACGGACAGGGGGGGTATGGCTACACCTTC,CASSQDYGQGGYGYTF